The 30 T cell receptor beta chains below were found in one sample sequenced in a study of OX40 agonist ivuxolimab in advanced cancers. Clones were read by immunoSEQ multiplex PCR, and TCRdb kept only the in-frame ones, dropping some. This sample has over 55,000 clones; around 81% occur once, and the top ten carry 7% to 9.5%. Material: CD4+ or CD8+ T cells sorted from blood, obtained in a trial of the OX40 agonist ivuxolimab. These receptor sequences come from an adult with an advanced solid tumor such as melanoma, head and neck, liver or kidney cancer.

There are a few counts of this clone. This chain connects TRBV4-1 to TRBJ1-2; TRBD1 might be the D (5 bases). V lost 2 bases to trimming and J lost 8 bases, with 27 bases between them. The CDR3 runs to 18 residues. Germline V CDR1 and CDR2: MGHRA, YSYEKL. The CDR3 sequence: CASSQPLDGTPTGRGYTF. The CDR3 nucleotides are TGCGCCAGCAGCCAACCACTCGACGGGACTCCCACCGGCCGAGGCTACACCTTC.

The chain links TRBV10-3 to TRBJ1-5; D remains unclear. The CDR3 has 17 amino acids. In germline, CDR1 is ENHRY, CDR2 SYGVKD. The germline V and J ends were trimmed by 0 bases and 4 bases, with 16 bases remaining between them. The CDR3 loop is CAISESVYSSPNQPQHF. CDR3 bases: TGTGCCATCAGTGAGTCGGTGTACAGTTCGCCAAATCAGCCCCAGCATTTT.

The V call is TRBV6-1, the J call TRBJ1-5; 10 bases align to TRBD1. V trimming: 3 bases; J trimming: 0 bases; junction bases outside the gene matches: 8. CDR3 length: 18 residues. CDR1 is MNHNS, CDR2 SASEGT, per germline. Here the CDR3 DNA reads TGTGCCAGCAGTGAGCGGACAGGGGGTGGATATAGCAATCAGCCCCAGCATTTT. Protein: CASSERTGGGYSNQPQHF.

The chain has TRBV15 and TRBJ2-7, with 9 bases fitting TRBD1. Germline V gene sequence: CDR1 LNHNV, CDR2 YYDKDF (reference sequence). The CDR3 contains 15 residues. V was pared by 0 bases and J by 8 bases, with 8 bases of the junction left unmatched. CDR3 sequence reads: CATSRDGGQGEKQYF. CDR3 in DNA: TGTGCCACCAGCAGAGATGGGGGACAGGGAGAGAAGCAGTACTTC.

This clone was counted only a few times. The chain couples TRBV7-3 to TRBJ2-2; weak D call: TRBD2 (5 bases). Trimming shortened V by 5 bases and J by 7 bases, and 8 bases separated the two germline ends. The CDR3 is made up of 12 amino acids. Looked up from germline, CDR1 is SGHTA and CDR2 is FQGTGA. DNA of the CDR3: TGTGCCAGCAGCCCCGGGGTCGGGGAGCTGTTTTTT. Protein product: CASSPGVGELFF. Drawing the rest from reference TRBV7-3 and TRBJ2-2, the complete variable domain is GAGVSQTPSNKVTEKGKYVELRCDPISGHTALYWYRQSLGQGPEFLIYFQGTGAADDSGLPNDRFFAVRPEGSVSTLKIQRTERGDSAVYLCASSPGVGELFFGEGSRLTVL.

This chain joins TRBV4-2 and TRBJ2-1; D gene ambiguous. Trimming removed 0 bases from V and 6 bases from J, with 12 bases in between. From germline, CDR1 is LGHNA and CDR2 YNFKEQ. CDR3 length: 15 residues. CDR3 DNA: TGTGCCAGCAGCCAAGATAGCACCTCGTCCAATGAGCAGTTCTTC. Protein product: CASSQDSTSSNEQFF.

Only one count was recorded for this clone. This chain joins TRBV19 and TRBJ2-1; D not resolved. The CDR3 has 13 residues. The germline V gene has CDR1 LNHDA and CDR2 SQIVND (reference sequence). V lost 6 bases to trimming and J lost 0 bases, with 6 bases between them. The CDR3 sequence is CASSLGSYNEQFF. CDR3 bases: TGTGCCAGTAGCCTAGGCTCCTACAATGAGCAGTTCTTC.

In regard to this clone: The same CDR3 is also encoded by other DNA sequences in this sample. The V and J genes are TRBV9 and TRBJ2-6; D unclear. The CDR3 is 15 amino acids. The germline V gene encodes CDR1 SGDLS and CDR2 YYNGEE. Trimming stripped 0 bases from V and 1 base from J, with 5 bases between. Here the CDR3 DNA reads TGTGCCAGCAGCGTAGGGGGATCTGGGGCCAACGTCCTGACTTTC. Protein: CASSVGGSGANVLTF.

The chain combines TRBV16 with TRBJ2-5; TRBD2 is a possible D gene (5 bases). The J call is doubtful: the DNA matches TRBJ2-7 better. Germline values: CDR1 KGHSY, CDR2 FQNENV. CDR3 length equals 15 residues. CDR3 loop: CASSQTPEAPPEQYF. Written as DNA, the CDR3 is TGTGCCAGCAGCCAAACCCCGGAGGCCCCCCCCGAGCAGTACTTC.

The chain has TRBV29-1 and TRBJ2-5; TRBD1 might be the D (6 bases). The V gene's germline CDR1 is SQVTM and CDR2 ANQGSEA. The CDR3 runs to 13 residues. V was trimmed by 4 bases and J by 0 bases, leaving 9 bases between them. The CDR3 spells CSVGTAHQETQYF. The CDR3 region has the DNA TGCAGCGTTGGGACAGCTCACCAAGAGACCCAGTACTTC. Together with reference TRBV29-1 and TRBJ2-5, the CDR3 gives the full variable domain: SAVISQKPSRDICQRGTSLTIQCQVDSQVTMMFWYRQQPGQSLTLIATANQGSEATYESGFVIDKFPISRPNLTFSTLTVSNMSPEDSSIYLCSVGTAHQETQYFGPGTRLLVL.

This chain links TRBV7-8 with TRBJ1-5; D call uncertain. Trimming removed 6 bases from V and 9 bases from J, with 12 bases in between. The CDR3 length is 12 residues. Germline V gene lookup returns CDR1 SGHVS and CDR2 FQNEAQ. The CDR3 DNA reads as TGTGCCAGCAGGGAATCCTCGGGGCCCCAGCATTTT. Residues: CASRESSGPQHF. Complete variable domain (other parts from reference TRBV7-8 and TRBJ1-5): GAGVSQSPRYKVAKRGQDVALRCDPISGHVSLFWYQQALGQGPEFLTYFQNEAQLDKSGLPSDRFFAERPEGSVSTLKIQRTQQEDSAVYLCASRESSGPQHFGDGTRLSIL.

This chain joins TRBV5-4 and TRBJ1-2; no clear D gene. Germline V lookup: CDR1 SGHNT, CDR2 YYREEE (reference sequence). This CDR3 is 14 amino acids long. V lost 1 base and J lost 2, with 9 bases in between. The CDR3 loop is CASSLLVGNYGYTF. The CDR3 DNA sequence: TGTGCCAGCAGCTTGCTGGTGGGGAACTATGGCTACACCTTC.

This sequence joins TRBV9 and TRBJ2-1, with TRBD2 identical over 7 bases. The V segment lost 0 bases and the J segment 9 bases; nucleotides outside the gene matches: 12. This CDR3 is 16 amino acids long. Germline CDR1 is SGDLS and CDR2 is YYNGEE. The CDR3, as DNA: TGTGCCAGCAGCGTAGGTGCAGCGGGGATGGCTATTGAGCAGTTCTTC. Translation: CASSVGAAGMAIEQFF.

This chain links TRBV28 with TRBJ1-2, with D possibly matching TRBD1 (5 bases). The length of the CDR3 is 13 residues. The germline V gene has CDR1 MDHEN and CDR2 SYDVKM. Trimming removed 2 bases from V and 5 bases from J, with 9 bases in between. The CDR3 DNA is TGTGCCAGCAGTTTAGGTGGGGGTTATGGCTACACCTTC. It specifies CASSLGGGYGYTF.

The V call is TRBV4-1, the J call TRBJ1-1; D ambiguous. The CDR3 runs to 13 residues. Germline-derived CDR1 and CDR2 are MGHRA and YSYEKL. The germline V and J ends were trimmed by 0 bases and 10 bases, with 12 bases remaining between them. CDR3 sequence reads: CASSQEDRPGAFF. As DNA, the CDR3 is TGCGCCAGCAGCCAAGAAGACCGACCTGGAGCTTTCTTT.

V is TRBV2 and J is TRBJ2-3, with 10 bases matching TRBD2. V was clipped by 6 bases and J by 2 bases; unmatched bases: 5. Germline CDR1 reads SNHLY; CDR2 reads FYNNEI. CDR3 length: 15 amino acids. CDR3 sequence: CASSSSGRITDTQYF. For the CDR3, the DNA is TGTGCCAGCAGCTCTAGCGGGAGAATCACAGATACGCAGTATTTT.

CDR3 protein: CASSLGIQETQYF. CDR3 nucleotide sequence: TGCGCCAGCAGCTTAGGAATCCAAGAGACCCAGTACTTC. This sequence joins TRBV5-1 and TRBJ2-5; no reliable D call. The V end lost 2 bases, the J end lost 1 base, and 6 bases lay between the germline ends. Germline CDR1 and CDR2: SGHRS and YFSETQ. The CDR3 runs 13 residues.

The chain is built from TRBV11-2 and TRBJ1-1; D call uncertain. Germline CDR1 is SGHAT and CDR2 is FQNNGV. This CDR3 region has 15 residues. V was trimmed by 5 bases and J by 3 bases, leaving 16 bases between them. The CDR3 nucleotides read TGTGCCAGCAGCGACTCCGGGTTCTGGGACACTGAAGCTTTCTTT. It yields the protein CASSDSGFWDTEAFF.

This clone showed up many times. The chain is built from TRBV19 and TRBJ2-3; D is perhaps TRBD1 or TRBD2 (5 bases each). The CDR3 loop spans 14 amino acids. Germline V gene data show CDR1 as LNHDA and CDR2 as SQIVND (reference sequence). V lost 5 bases, J lost 2 bases, and 11 bases lay in between. CDR3 sequence (DNA): TGTGCCAGTAGTCCGGGACGGCTCACAGATACGCAGTATTTT. Protein sequence: CASSPGRLTDTQYF. Full variable domain (outside the CDR3, taken from reference TRBV19 and TRBJ2-3): DGGITQSPKYLFRKEGQNVTLSCEQNLNHDAMYWYRQDPGQGLRLIYYSQIVNDFQKGDIAEGYSVSREKKESFPLTVTSAQKNPTAFYLCASSPGRLTDTQYFGPGTRLTVL.

This sequence joins TRBV5-6 and TRBJ2-5; 8 nucleotides line up with TRBD1. The CDR3 is 14 amino acids. CDR1 and CDR2 from the germline V gene are SGHDT and YYEEEE. V lost 3 bases and J lost 1; bases outside the gene matches: 2. This CDR3 is CASSWGQAQETQYF. The DNA of the CDR3 is TGTGCCAGCAGCTGGGGACAGGCCCAAGAGACCCAGTACTTC.

The chain uses TRBV19 and TRBJ2-2, with D maybe TRBD2 (5 bases). There are 15 residues in the CDR3. V was pared by 10 bases and J by 1 base, with 16 bases between. CDR1 is LNHDA, CDR2 SQIVND, per germline (reference sequence). In DNA form, the CDR3 reads TGTGCCACCCAAACGGGGAAGATGAACACCGGGGAGCTGTTTTTT. Translating gives CATQTGKMNTGELFF.

The chain employs TRBV5-4 and TRBJ1-1; 12 bases match TRBD1. The CDR3 sequence is 13 residues long. J lost 11 bases, V lost 5 bases, and 7 bases had no gene match. Germline-derived CDR1 and CDR2 are SGHNT and YYREEE (reference sequence). In DNA form, the CDR3 reads TGTGCCAGCAGTGGGACAGGGGGCGAGGGGGCTTTCTTT. The encoded protein is CASSGTGGEGAFF. The full variable domain, in which reference TRBV5-4 and TRBJ1-1 provide the parts outside the CDR3, is ETGVTQSPTHLIKTRGQQVTLRCSSQSGHNTVSWYQQALGQGPQFIFQYYREEENGRGNFPPRFSGLQFPNYSSELNVNALELDDSALYLCASSGTGGEGAFFGQGTRLTVV.

The chain combines TRBV7-2 with TRBJ2-5, with D possibly matching TRBD1 (5 bases). V lost 2 bases, J lost 5 bases, and 9 bases lay in between. Germline CDR1 SGHTA, CDR2 FQGNSA. CDR3 length: 13 residues. CDR3 sequence (DNA): TGTGCCAGCAGCTTACAGGGTGCGGAGACCCAGTACTTC. Protein sequence: CASSLQGAETQYF.

The chain recombines TRBV10-3 with TRBJ1-2; no clear D. V gave up 3 bases and J gave up 3 bases, with 14 bases separating them. CDR1 and CDR2 (germline): ENHRY, SYGVKD. This CDR3 spans 15 amino acids. CDR3 in DNA: TGTGCCATCAGTGACCCGACACCGGCAGACTATGGCTACACCTTC. It encodes CAISDPTPADYGYTF.

CDR3: CASSLEQGYEQYV. DNA of the CDR3: TGTGCCAGCAGCCTAGAACAGGGCTACGAGCAGTACGTC. The chain links TRBV7-2 to TRBJ2-7; a possible D gene is TRBD1 (6 bases). V lost 5 bases and J lost 3, with 11 bases in between. The germline gives CDR1 SGHTA, CDR2 FQGNSA. CDR3 length equals 13 residues.

This CDR3 reads CASSPEGGSETQYF. CDR3 nucleotides: TGTGCCAGCTCACCAGAGGGAGGATCAGAGACCCAGTACTTC. The chain has TRBV18 and TRBJ2-5, with D possibly matching TRBD2 (6 bases). Germline V gene lookup returns CDR1 KGHSH and CDR2 LQKENI. Trimming took off 2 bases at V and 4 bases at J, with 11 bases between the two ends. CDR3 length equals 14 residues.

The chain joins TRBV28 to TRBJ1-2; TRBD1 might be the D (6 bases). V lost 3 bases and J lost 3, with 11 bases in between. This CDR3 has 14 amino acids. From germline, CDR1 is MDHEN and CDR2 SYDVKM. The CDR3 DNA reads as TGTGCCAGCAGTTTTAATGGGGGCCACTATGGCTACACCTTC. Protein product: CASSFNGGHYGYTF.

V and J are TRBV9 and TRBJ2-7, with D uncertain. Between the trimmed V and J ends, which lost 1 base and 0 bases, there was a span of 8 bases. The CDR3 runs to 14 residues. Per germline, CDR1 SGDLS and CDR2 YYNGEE. DNA of the CDR3: TGTGCCAGCAGCGTATACCTTGGCTCCTACGAGCAGTACGTC. It is translated as CASSVYLGSYEQYV.

The rearrangement uses TRBV29-1 and TRBJ1-5; D not resolved. The CDR3 is made up of 14 amino acids. Germline CDR1 is SQVTM and CDR2 is ANQGSEA. The V gene lost 4 bases and the J gene lost 0 bases, with 10 bases spanning the gap. The CDR3 is CSVVTENSNQPQHF. DNA for the CDR3: TGCAGCGTTGTTACCGAGAATAGCAATCAGCCCCAGCATTTT.

V is TRBV7-2 and J is TRBJ1-1, with D possibly TRBD1 on 5 matching bases. This CDR3 spans 13 amino acids. Germline lookup yields CDR1 SGHTA and CDR2 FQGNSA. Trimming pared 1 base from V and 5 bases from J, leaving 8 bases between. The CDR3 bases are TGTGCCAGCAGCTTAGTAGGGGAAACTGAAGCTTTCTTT. Encoded protein: CASSLVGETEAFF. Based on the CDR3 plus reference TRBV7-2 and TRBJ1-1, the full variable domain is GAGVSQSPSNKVTEKGKDVELRCDPISGHTALYWYRQSLGQGLEFLIYFQGNSAPDKSGLPSDRFSAERTGGSVSTLTIQRTQQEDSAVYLCASSLVGETEAFFGQGTRLTVV.